Below are 26 T cell receptor beta chains sequenced from a single sample in a study of blood T cell repertoires in COVID-19 (dated by TCRdb to the early 2020s). The library relied on the immunoSEQ multiplex PCR assay. In its TCRdb copy, this immuneACCESS table keeps in-frame sequences only and misses some clones. Where compared with another copy, unresolved V genes explain less than half of these, and the others have no known cause. The sample data list approximately 320,000 clones, and 90% of these were observed just once. The ten largest clones add up to around 2.5% of the sample. Specimen: PBMCs or T cells enriched from blood (not recorded which). The receptors derive from a man aged 55 to 70 who had recovered from COVID-19.

The chain joins TRBV18 to TRBJ1-1; D may be TRBD1 (5 bases). Germline lookup yields CDR1 KGHSH and CDR2 LQKENI. The CDR3 length is 13 residues. V dropped 3 bases and J dropped 6 bases, with 11 bases sitting between them. The CDR3: CASSPQTDAEAFF. In DNA, the CDR3 is TGTGCCAGCTCACCCCAGACAGATGCTGAAGCTTTCTTT.

The chain combines TRBV4-1 with TRBJ2-7; 7 bases align to TRBD2. V shed 1 base, J shed 0 bases, and the junction held 9 bases outside the gene matches. Germline V gene data show CDR1 as MGHRA and CDR2 as YSYEKL. The CDR3 covers 17 residues. The CDR3 DNA reads as TGCGCCAGCAGCCAAGGAGCTAGCGGTACCACCTCCTACGAGCAGTACTTC. Protein: CASSQGASGTTSYEQYF.

The rearrangement uses TRBV5-1 and TRBJ2-3, with D perhaps TRBD2 (5 bases). V lost 4 bases to trimming and J lost 2 bases, with 14 bases between them. Germline CDR1 and CDR2: SGHRS and YFSETQ. This CDR3 has 15 amino acids. CDR3 protein: CASSLASPNTDTQYF. The DNA for the CDR3 is TGCGCCAGCAGCCTAGCTAGCCCAAACACAGATACGCAGTATTTT.

This rearrangement joins TRBV3-1 (or the pseudogene TRBV3-2) to TRBJ2-1; the match to TRBD1 covers 8 bases. With V trimmed by 0 bases and J by 13 bases, 5 bases remained unmatched. Germline CDR1 and CDR2: LGHDT and YNNKEL (reference sequence). The CDR3 extends over 13 amino acids. The CDR3 sequence is CASSQEGQGAQFF. In nucleotides, the CDR3 is TGTGCCAGCAGCCAAGAAGGGCAGGGGGCTCAGTTCTTC.

The J gene is TRBJ1-1, the V gene TRBV12-3 or TRBV12-4, with D hard to call. V was trimmed by 5 bases and J by 4 bases, leaving 8 bases between them. This CDR3 region has 12 residues. As DNA, the CDR3 is TGTGCCAGCAGTCGGTTTGGCACTGAAGCTTTCTTT. Its translation: CASSRFGTEAFF.

The chain couples TRBV10-3 to TRBJ1-1; possible D gene TRBD1, 6 bases. Trimming left V 6 bases short and J 0 bases short, with 11 bases between. The CDR3 covers 14 residues. Per the germline V gene, CDR1 is ENHRY and CDR2 is SYGVKD. CDR3: CAISRTEMNTEAFF. CDR3 nucleotides: TGTGCCATCAGCCGGACAGAGATGAACACTGAAGCTTTCTTT.

The chain carries TRBV30 and TRBJ1-1; the D is unclear. Germline V lookup: CDR1 GTSNPN, CDR2 SVGIG (reference sequence). V was trimmed by 4 bases and J by 7 bases, leaving 10 bases between them. This CDR3 is built from 11 residues. The CDR3: CAWNRRNEAFF. CDR3 bases: TGTGCCTGGAACAGACGGAATGAAGCTTTCTTT.

This rearrangement joins TRBV30 to TRBJ2-2, with 7 bases lining up with TRBD2. The germline CDR1 and CDR2 sequences are GTSNPN and SVGIG (reference sequence). The J segment lost 2 bases and the V segment lost 5 bases, leaving 11 bases of the junction unmatched. This CDR3 has 16 residues. CDR3 nucleotides: TGTGCCTGGGCACACCCCGGGACTACAAACACCGGGGAGCTGTTTTTT. Amino acids: CAWAHPGTTNTGELFF.

This chain joins TRBV29-1 and TRBJ1-1; 10 nucleotides match TRBD1. J lost 10 bases, V lost 6 bases, and 8 bases had no gene match. In germline, CDR1 is SQVTM, CDR2 ANQGSEA. The CDR3 covers 12 residues. This CDR3 is CSVARQGAGAFF. CDR3 nucleotide sequence: TGCAGCGTGGCAAGACAGGGGGCAGGAGCTTTCTTT.

This rearrangement joins TRBV7-8 to TRBJ2-7; TRBD2 is a possible D gene (6 bases). Trimming took 4 bases from V and 2 from J, leaving 21 bases between them. Germline V gene lookup returns CDR1 SGHVS and CDR2 FQNEAQ. This CDR3 has 17 amino acids. The CDR3 DNA follows: TGTGCCAGCAGCTCCGACGGGGGAGCGGGTAACGCCTACGAGCAGTACTTC. Translated, it gives CASSSDGGAGNAYEQYF.

This sequence joins TRBV7-2 and TRBJ2-3; D not certain. Germline CDR1 and CDR2: SGHTA and FQGNSA. The CDR3 contains 16 residues. V gave up 0 bases and J gave up 3 bases, with 13 bases separating them. CDR3 nucleotides: TGTGCCAGCAGCTTAGCCTCGGCGGTAAGAACAGATACGCAGTATTTT. Translation gives CASSLASAVRTDTQYF. Variable domain in full (rest from reference TRBV7-2 and TRBJ2-3): GAGVSQSPSNKVTEKGKDVELRCDPISGHTALYWYRQSLGQGLEFLIYFQGNSAPDKSGLPSDRFSAERTGGSVSTLTIQRTQQEDSAVYLCASSLASAVRTDTQYFGPGTRLTVL.

The chain recombines TRBV7-6 with TRBJ1-3, with D perhaps matching TRBD1 (6 bases). Germline assignment: CDR1 SGHVS and CDR2 FNYEAQ. Between the trimmed V and J ends, which lost 6 bases and 4 bases, there was a span of 19 bases. This CDR3 spans 16 amino acids. The CDR3 region is CASSLQPGGGGNTIYF. CDR3 sequence (DNA): TGTGCCAGCAGTCTCCAACCGGGAGGGGGAGGAAACACCATATATTTT.

For the CDR3, the DNA is TGCGCCAGCAGCTTGCAGGGACAGAACATGAACACTGAAGCTTTCTTT. Its protein is CASSLQGQNMNTEAFF. This chain uses TRBV5-1 with TRBJ1-1, with 7 positions matching TRBD1. In germline, CDR1 is SGHRS, CDR2 YFSETQ. The ends lost 1 base at V and 0 bases at J; junction bases unmatched: 6. The CDR3 is made up of 16 amino acids.

The rearrangement joins TRBV29-1 to TRBJ1-5; perhaps TRBD1 as D (5 bases). The germline CDR1 and CDR2 sequences are SQVTM and ANQGSEA. The CDR3 runs 14 residues. V lost 4 bases, J lost 6 bases, and 16 bases lay in between. The CDR3 DNA reads as TGCAGCGTTGGGGAGGGTAGGGGACTTCAGCCCCAGCATTTT. The encoded protein is CSVGEGRGLQPQHF.

The rearrangement uses TRBV5-1 and TRBJ2-2; D perhaps matches TRBD1 (5 bases). From germline, CDR1 is SGHRS and CDR2 YFSETQ. Between the trimmed V and J ends, which lost 3 bases and 1 base, there was a span of 10 bases. CDR3 length: 15 amino acids. CDR3 protein: CASSYDRQNTGELFF. The DNA for the CDR3 is TGCGCCAGCAGCTATGACAGACAGAACACCGGGGAGCTGTTTTTT.

The J gene is TRBJ2-1, the V gene TRBV5-1; no clear D. The CDR3 is made up of 13 amino acids. Germline V gene lookup returns CDR1 SGHRS and CDR2 YFSETQ. The V and J ends lost 6 bases and 2 bases respectively, with 9 bases between them. CDR3 protein: CASTGSTYNEQFF. The DNA for the CDR3 is TGCGCCAGCACCGGGTCCACCTACAATGAGCAGTTCTTC.

J is TRBJ2-7 and V is TRBV3-1 (or the pseudogene TRBV3-2), with D maybe TRBD2 (6 bases). CDR1 is LGHDT and CDR2 is YNNKEL in the germline V gene (reference sequence). V shed 4 bases and J shed 1 base, with 14 bases lying between them. The CDR3 length is 15 residues. The CDR3 DNA sequence: TGTGCCAGCAGCCCCCGACTAGATGGTTCCTACGAGCAGTACTTC. Translated: CASSPRLDGSYEQYF.

The V and J genes are TRBV5-1 and TRBJ2-3; weak D call: TRBD2 (5 bases). The CDR3 is 13 residues long. Germline V gives CDR1 SGHRS, CDR2 YFSETQ. Trimming left V 4 bases short and J 3 bases short, with 9 bases between. The CDR3 DNA sequence: TGCGCCAGCAGCGAGTCGGGAACAGATACGCAGTATTTT. Protein product: CASSESGTDTQYF.

The chain uses TRBV3-1 (or the pseudogene TRBV3-2) and TRBJ1-3; weak D call: TRBD1 (5 bases). With 5 bases removed from V and 0 bases from J, the gap between germline ends came to 26 bases. The germline V gene encodes CDR1 LGHDT and CDR2 YNNKEL (reference sequence). The CDR3 runs 20 residues. CDR3 protein: CASSIIRGGTGFSSGNTIYF. The CDR3 DNA is TGTGCCAGCAGCATTATTCGCGGGGGGACCGGGTTTAGCTCTGGAAACACCATATATTTT.

This clone was seen only once. The gene calls are TRBV19 and TRBJ1-2, with D uncertain. CDR1 is LNHDA and CDR2 is SQIVND in the germline V gene (reference sequence). The length of the CDR3 is 10 residues. Trimming took 7 bases from V and 8 from J, leaving 8 bases between them. CDR3: CASNFPGYTF. CDR3 bases: TGTGCCAGTAATTTTCCGGGCTACACCTTC.

CDR3 residues: CASSGQGGYEQYF. The CDR3 DNA follows: TGTGCCAGCAGCGGACAGGGGGGCTACGAGCAGTACTTC. The gene calls are TRBV7-9 and TRBJ2-7; 10 bases line up with TRBD1. Losses at the gene ends were 5 bases for V and 3 bases for J; bases not matched to a gene: 1. The CDR3 covers 13 residues. Germline V gene lookup returns CDR1 SEHNR and CDR2 FQNEAQ (reference sequence). The entire variable domain, with the rest obtained from reference TRBV7-9 and TRBJ2-7, is as follows: DTGVSQNPRHKITKRGQNVTFRCDPISEHNRLYWYRQTLGQGPEFLTYFQNEAQLEKSRLLSDRFSAERPKGSFSTLEIQRTEQGDSAMYLCASSGQGGYEQYFGPGTRLTVT.

V usage is TRBV30 and J usage is TRBJ2-6; tentatively, D is TRBD2 (6 bases). CDR3 size: 15 residues. V lost 4 bases and J 4 bases, leaving 14 bases between the germline ends. Germline-derived CDR1 and CDR2 are GTSNPN and SVGIG (reference sequence). CDR3 DNA: TGTGCCTGGAAAGCGGGTGGATCAGGGGCCAACGTCCTGACTTTC. It encodes CAWKAGGSGANVLTF.

The chain is built from TRBV7-8 and TRBJ2-1, with TRBD2 identical over 9 bases. Germline loops: CDR1 SGHVS, CDR2 FQNEAQ. The CDR3 is 16 amino acids. The trim removed 1 base at V and 7 bases at J, leaving 8 bases unmatched. The CDR3 protein is CASSLDPAGGRNEQFF. The CDR3 DNA reads as TGTGCCAGCAGCTTAGACCCAGCGGGAGGTAGGAATGAGCAGTTCTTC.

The sample holds a few counts of this clone. This chain links TRBV27 with TRBJ2-1; 11 bases agree with TRBD2. CDR1 and CDR2 (germline): MNHEY, SMNVEV (reference sequence). V shed 5 bases and J 0 bases; nucleotides not matched to a gene: 3. The CDR3 contains 16 residues. The CDR3 region has the DNA TGTGCCAGCAGTAAAGGGACTAGCGGCTCCTACAATGAGCAGTTCTTC. Translating it yields CASSKGTSGSYNEQFF.

V usage is TRBV18 and J usage is TRBJ2-2; TRBD2 aligns across 9 bases. Unmatched junction bases numbered 14, after V lost 6 bases and J lost 0 bases. In germline, CDR1 is KGHSH, CDR2 LQKENI. The CDR3 is made up of 19 amino acids. CDR3 sequence: CASSLVFVTSGSNTGELFF. The CDR3 nucleotides are TGTGCCAGCTCGTTGGTGTTTGTGACTAGCGGTTCGAACACCGGGGAGCTGTTTTTT.

The chain links TRBV24-1 to TRBJ2-3; perhaps TRBD1 as D (6 bases). Trimming pared 3 bases from V and 0 bases from J, leaving 15 bases between. Germline lookup yields CDR1 KGHDR and CDR2 SFDVKD. The CDR3 runs 17 residues. The CDR3: CATSDPALGGSTDTQYF. Written as DNA, the CDR3 is TGTGCCACCAGTGATCCTGCTCTAGGGGGTAGCACAGATACGCAGTATTTT.